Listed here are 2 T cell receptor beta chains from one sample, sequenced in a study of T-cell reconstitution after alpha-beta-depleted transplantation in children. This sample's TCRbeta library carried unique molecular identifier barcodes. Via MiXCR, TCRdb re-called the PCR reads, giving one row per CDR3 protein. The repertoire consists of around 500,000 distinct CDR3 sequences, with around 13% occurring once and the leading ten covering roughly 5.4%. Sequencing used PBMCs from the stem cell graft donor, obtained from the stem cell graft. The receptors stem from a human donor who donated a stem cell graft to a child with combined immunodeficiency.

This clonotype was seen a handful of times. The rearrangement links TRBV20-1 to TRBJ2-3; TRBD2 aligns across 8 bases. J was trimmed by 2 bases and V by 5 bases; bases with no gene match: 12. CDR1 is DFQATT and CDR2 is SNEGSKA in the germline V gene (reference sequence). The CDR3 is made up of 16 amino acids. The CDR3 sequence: CSAPQAAGGHTDTQYF. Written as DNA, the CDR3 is TGCAGTGCTCCTCAGGCGGCGGGAGGTCACACAGATACGCAGTATTTT.

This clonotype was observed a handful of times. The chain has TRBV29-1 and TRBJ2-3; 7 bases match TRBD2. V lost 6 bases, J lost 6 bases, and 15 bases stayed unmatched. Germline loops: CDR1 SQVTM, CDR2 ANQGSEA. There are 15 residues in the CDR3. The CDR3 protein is CSVPQPGLQVDTQYF. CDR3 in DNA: TGCAGCGTACCCCAGCCGGGACTACAGGTGGATACGCAGTATTTT.